These T cell receptor beta chains were read from a single sample in a study of blood T cell repertoires in COVID-19. The repertoire was sequenced with immunoSEQ multiplex PCR; TCRdb's copy has only in-frame clones and lacks some. The sample yields roughly 70,000 clones, around 80% seen once. Sequenced: peripheral blood. The receptors shown here come from a man between 65 and 85 years old who had recovered from COVID-19. The CDR3 runs from the conserved cysteine through the conserved F or W. Fields, in order: clone size, V gene, D gene, J gene, CDR3 protein, CDR3 DNA. The D gene is left open where the match is weak. Clone size is stated in some rows and not others, as once, few, many or a class when expanded.

-,TRBV5-6,TRBD1,TRBJ1-2,CASSPGTENYGYTF,TGTGCCAGCAGCCCGGGGACAGAGAACTATGGCTACACCTTC
-,TRBV4-3,TRBD1,TRBJ2-2,CASSQELRVGRAGGATGELFF,TGCGCCAGCAGCCAAGAACTCCGGGTCGGTCGGGCAGGGGGCGCGACCGGGGAGCTGTTTTTT
-,TRBV3-1/TRBV3-2,-,TRBJ1-1,CASSQADRNTEAFF,TGTGCCAGCAGCCAAGCGGACAGGAACACTGAAGCTTTCTTT
-,TRBV5-1,-,TRBJ1-2,CASSFSGVGSGYTF,TGCGCCAGCAGCTTTTCGGGAGTCGGGAGTGGCTACACCTTC
-,TRBV6-2/TRBV6-3,-,TRBJ2-5,CASSFNLLRSSYLKETQYF,TGTGCCAGCAGCTTTAACTTGCTTAGAAGTTCTTACCTTAAAGAGACCCAGTACTTC
-,TRBV7-6,TRBD2,TRBJ2-1,CASSRVAGGGNEQFF,TGTGCCAGCAGCCGAGTAGCGGGAGGGGGTAATGAGCAGTTCTTC
-,TRBV11-2,TRBD1,TRBJ1-3,CASSRGQGVDTIYF,TGTGCCAGCAGCAGAGGACAGGGTGTAGACACCATATATTTT
-,TRBV4-1,TRBD2,TRBJ2-7,CASSRDLAGDSYEQYF,TGCGCCAGCAGCCGAGATCTAGCGGGGGACTCCTACGAGCAGTACTTC
-,TRBV5-6,-,TRBJ2-1,CASSLVTGVDNEQFF,TGTGCCAGCAGCTTGGTGACAGGAGTGGACAATGAGCAGTTCTTC
-,TRBV2,TRBD1,TRBJ2-5,CASRRTGGAVSETQYF,TGTGCCAGCAGAAGGACAGGGGGCGCGGTATCGGAGACCCAGTACTTC
-,TRBV7-3,-,TRBJ2-2,CASSPQGGELFF,TGTGCCAGCAGCCCCCAGGGCGGGGAGCTGTTTTTT
many,TRBV12-5,-,TRBJ2-2,CASGLGSGSFKAGELFF,TGTGCTAGTGGTTTGGGCTCCGGGTCTTTTAAGGCCGGGGAGCTGTTTTTT
-,TRBV2,TRBD2,TRBJ2-3,CASTLRGGSDTQYF,TGTGCCAGCACTCTTCGGGGGGGCTCAGATACGCAGTATTTT
-,TRBV11-2,-,TRBJ1-1,CASSLDRQLWAFF,TGTGCCAGCAGCTTAGATCGACAGTTATGGGCTTTCTTT
once,TRBV6-5,-,TRBJ1-4,CASSPEGREKLFF,TGTGCCAGCAGCCCCGAAGGGAGGGAAAAACTGTTTTTT
-,TRBV9,TRBD2,TRBJ2-3,CASSVAPGLAGGTDTQYF,TGTGCCAGCAGCGTAGCTCCCGGACTAGCGGGGGGCACAGATACGCAGTATTTT
-,TRBV14,-,TRBJ2-3,CASSLTGSTTDTQYF,TGTGCCAGCAGCCTTACGGGTTCTACCACAGATACGCAGTATTTT
many,TRBV29-1,-,TRBJ1-5,CSARDNYNQPQHF,TGCAGCGCCCGGGACAACTACAATCAGCCCCAGCATTTT
-,TRBV9,-,TRBJ1-1,CASSVASLNTEAFF,TGTGCCAGCAGCGTCGCGTCCCTGAACACTGAAGCTTTCTTT
few,TRBV30,-,TRBJ1-6,CAWRAGSYSPLHF,TGTGCCTGGCGAGCTGGTTCGTATTCACCCCTCCACTTT
-,TRBV28,-,TRBJ1-5,CASSPYSHQPQHF,TGTGCCAGCAGTCCATACAGTCATCAGCCCCAGCATTTT
few,TRBV4-2,TRBD1,TRBJ2-5,CASSQDTGGVETQYF,TGTGCCAGCAGCCAAGATACAGGGGGAGTAGAGACCCAGTACTTC
-,TRBV19,-,TRBJ1-1,CASSMRQVAVNTEAFF,TGTGCCAGTAGTATGCGACAGGTTGCGGTGAACACTGAAGCTTTCTTT
-,TRBV2,-,TRBJ1-1,CASRRQASATEAFF,TGTGCCAGCAGACGACAGGCCTCGGCTACTGAAGCTTTCTTT
-,TRBV4-3,TRBD1,TRBJ2-7,CASSPERGRGEQYF,TGCGCCAGCAGTCCGGAAAGGGGGCGAGGAGAGCAGTACTTC
-,TRBV3-1/TRBV3-2,TRBD1,TRBJ1-2,CASSQLTRTGLYSYGYTF,TGTGCCAGCAGCCAACTCACTAGGACAGGCCTTTACTCCTATGGCTACACCTTC
-,TRBV9,-,TRBJ2-1,CASSSRTVWNEQFF,TGTGCCAGCAGCTCAAGGACAGTGTGGAATGAGCAGTTCTTC